The 21 T cell receptor beta chains given below trace back to one sample, sequenced in a study of blood T cell repertoires in COVID-19. The protocol was immunoSEQ multiplex PCR, while the TCRdb copy is restricted to in-frame clones and leaves out a portion. The sample shows about 14,000 clones, 73% of them seen only once. Sequencing was performed on peripheral blood. All receptors come from a boy aged 2 to 10 with active or convalescent COVID-19.

This clone is medium-sized. This chain connects TRBV9 to TRBJ1-2; possibly TRBD1 for D (6 bases). Germline CDR1 reads SGDLS; CDR2 reads YYNGEE. V lost 2 bases to trimming and J lost 7 bases, with 12 bases between them. This CDR3 spans 13 amino acids. Written as DNA, the CDR3 is TGTGCCAGCAGCGTTGGGGGCGCGGCTGGCTACACCTTC. Its protein is CASSVGGAAGYTF.

The chain's CDR3 is CASSPVSGRKTEAFF. DNA of the CDR3: TGTGCCAGCAGCCCCGTATCAGGGAGGAAGACTGAAGCTTTCTTT. V usage is TRBV7-2 and J usage is TRBJ1-1; D may be TRBD1 (5 bases). Germline-derived CDR1 and CDR2 are SGHTA and FQGNSA. CDR3 length: 15 residues. Trimming stripped 5 bases from V and 5 bases from J, with 18 bases between.

CDR3 in amino acids: CASSLRPVIAPNYGYTF. CDR3 bases: TGTGCCAGCAGCTTAAGGCCAGTCATAGCCCCTAACTATGGCTACACCTTC. The chain joins TRBV7-6 to TRBJ1-2, with no clear D. Trimming left V 2 bases short and J 0 bases short, with 16 bases between. In germline, CDR1 is SGHVS, CDR2 FNYEAQ. The CDR3 has 17 residues.

V is TRBV4-1 and J is TRBJ2-7; D may be TRBD2 (6 bases). Looked up from germline, CDR1 is MGHRA and CDR2 is YSYEKL. This CDR3 has 15 amino acids. The V end was cut by 5 bases, the J end by 8 bases, with 22 bases between. The DNA of the CDR3 is TGCGCCAGCAGCGGGCCGGGACTCCTTTTTACGCAGCAGTACTTC. Encoded protein: CASSGPGLLFTQQYF.

This CDR3 is CATSGSNRAAGANVLTF. The DNA for the CDR3 is TGTGCCACCAGCGGATCTAACAGGGCGGCTGGGGCCAACGTCCTGACTTTC. The J gene is TRBJ2-6, the V gene TRBV15, with D maybe TRBD1 (6 bases). This CDR3 contains 17 residues. The germline V gene encodes CDR1 LNHNV and CDR2 YYDKDF (reference sequence). The V end lost 5 bases, the J end lost 2 bases, and 16 bases lay between the germline ends.

The genes are TRBV7-9 and TRBJ1-1; 8 bases are a match to TRBD1. The V segment lost 5 bases and the J segment 1 base; nucleotides outside the gene matches: 6. The CDR3 totals 15 residues. The germline V gene encodes CDR1 SEHNR and CDR2 FQNEAQ (reference sequence). CDR3 in amino acids: CASSPIRGPNTEAFF. DNA of the CDR3: TGTGCCAGCAGCCCCATCAGGGGGCCGAACACTGAAGCTTTCTTT.

The rearrangement links TRBV19 to TRBJ1-5, with a possible D match to TRBD1 (6 bases). The germline V and J ends were trimmed by 7 bases and 0 bases, with 16 bases remaining between them. CDR3 length: 16 residues. From germline, CDR1 is LNHDA and CDR2 SQIVND (reference sequence). Written as DNA, the CDR3 is TGTGCCAGTACAGATAGGCAGGGGAATAGCAATCAGCCCCAGCATTTT. Translated, it gives CASTDRQGNSNQPQHF. Together with reference TRBV19 and TRBJ1-5, the CDR3 gives the full variable domain: DGGITQSPKYLFRKEGQNVTLSCEQNLNHDAMYWYRQDPGQGLRLIYYSQIVNDFQKGDIAEGYSVSREKKESFPLTVTSAQKNPTAFYLCASTDRQGNSNQPQHFGDGTRLSIL.

This clone ranks as medium-sized (0.01 to 0.1%). This chain links TRBV11-3 with TRBJ2-3; TRBD2 is a possible D gene (7 bases). The CDR3 contains 15 residues. V was clipped by 6 bases and J by 2 bases, with 15 bases between them. The germline V gene has CDR1 SGHNT and CDR2 YENEEA. This CDR3 reads CASSQGGGLTDTQYF. The CDR3 DNA is TGTGCCAGCAGTCAGGGCGGGGGCCTCACAGATACGCAGTATTTT.

V and J are TRBV7-2 and TRBJ2-2; D possibly corresponds to TRBD1 (6 bases). The CDR3 spans 13 residues. V lost 4 bases to trimming and J lost 7 bases, with 10 bases between them. Germline CDR1 reads SGHTA; CDR2 reads FQGNSA. CDR3 bases: TGTGCCAGCAGCTCCAGGGGTGGCGGGGAGCTGTTTTTT. It yields the protein CASSSRGGGELFF. The whole variable domain, remainder taken from reference TRBV7-2 and TRBJ2-2, is GAGVSQSPSNKVTEKGKDVELRCDPISGHTALYWYRQSLGQGLEFLIYFQGNSAPDKSGLPSDRFSAERTGGSVSTLTIQRTQQEDSAVYLCASSSRGGGELFFGEGSRLTVL.

This clone came up once. The V call is TRBV28, the J call TRBJ1-5; 9 bases fit TRBD1. Per the germline V gene, CDR1 is MDHEN and CDR2 is SYDVKM. The CDR3 covers 17 residues. With V trimmed by 5 bases and J by 7 bases, 15 bases remained unmatched. CDR3 protein: CASSAPGTGSVRQPQHF. DNA for the CDR3: TGTGCCAGCAGTGCACCCGGGACAGGGTCGGTCAGGCAGCCCCAGCATTTT.

The chain combines TRBV28 with TRBJ1-5; 7 bases fit TRBD1. The junction had 11 bases not matched to a gene; V was cut back by 7 bases and J by 5 bases. CDR1 and CDR2 from the germline V gene are MDHEN and SYDVKM. This CDR3 contains 15 residues. CDR3 residues: CASTQQGRIDQPQHF. Here the CDR3 DNA reads TGTGCCAGCACCCAACAGGGGAGGATCGATCAGCCCCAGCATTTT.

The chain has TRBV4-1 and TRBJ2-5; a possible D gene is TRBD2 (5 bases). From germline, CDR1 is MGHRA and CDR2 YSYEKL. V was trimmed by 0 bases and J by 5 bases, leaving 13 bases between them. This CDR3 region has 15 residues. DNA for the CDR3: TGCGCCAGCAGCCAAGAATGGCCTAGCCGGGAGACCCAGTACTTC. This sequence encodes CASSQEWPSRETQYF.

V gene TRBV5-1 combines with J gene TRBJ2-1; 9 nucleotides line up with TRBD2. J was trimmed by 4 bases and V by 4 bases; bases with no gene match: 9. Per the germline V gene, CDR1 is SGHRS and CDR2 is YFSETQ. The CDR3 sequence is 16 residues long. CDR3 loop: CASSLLTSGLYNEQFF. The CDR3 DNA is TGCGCCAGCAGCCTACTCACTAGCGGGCTTTACAATGAGCAGTTCTTC.

This clone was picked up a small number of times. The chain employs TRBV10-2 and TRBJ1-6; D might be TRBD1 (6 bases). The V and J ends lost 6 bases and 10 bases respectively, with 13 bases between them. The CDR3 runs 13 residues. Germline CDR1 reads WSHSY; CDR2 reads SAAADI. The CDR3 region has the DNA TGCGCCAGCAGGGCCAGGGGAGGGTCACCCCTCCACTTT. Protein: CASRARGGSPLHF.

The chain is built from TRBV6-2 or TRBV6-3 and TRBJ2-5, with 10 positions matching TRBD2. CDR3 length equals 17 residues. Per the germline V gene, CDR1 is MNHEY and CDR2 is SVGEGT. V dropped 2 bases and J dropped 1; count of bases not matched to a gene: 7. CDR3 region: CASSYTLGLAIQETQYF. For the CDR3, the DNA is TGTGCCAGCAGTTACACATTGGGACTAGCGATCCAAGAGACCCAGTACTTC.

This chain uses TRBV19 with TRBJ2-5, with D uncertain. Germline V CDR1 and CDR2: LNHDA, SQIVND (reference sequence). V shed 5 bases and J shed 6 bases, with 16 bases lying between them. The CDR3 has 14 amino acids. The CDR3 loop is CASSARSPRKTQYF. CDR3 nucleotide sequence: TGTGCCAGTAGTGCACGGAGCCCCCGCAAGACCCAGTACTTC.

This chain joins TRBV6-6 and TRBJ2-5; possible D gene TRBD2, 6 bases. Germline V gene lookup returns CDR1 MNHNY and CDR2 SVGAGI (reference sequence). Between the trimmed V and J ends, which lost 7 bases and 7 bases, there was a span of 13 bases. The CDR3 is 12 amino acids. CDR3 amino acids: CASNGGRGTQYF. The CDR3 region has the DNA TGTGCCAGCAACGGGGGTAGAGGGACCCAGTACTTC.

The chain joins TRBV11-2 to TRBJ2-7, with D perhaps TRBD1 (6 bases). The CDR3 extends over 16 amino acids. V shed 5 bases and J shed 5 bases, with 22 bases lying between them. Germline CDR1 and CDR2: SGHAT and FQNNGV. The CDR3 DNA follows: TGTGCCAGCAGCCCGCTCACGGGTGGACAGACCCACGAGCAGTACTTC. Translating gives CASSPLTGGQTHEQYF. The full variable domain, with the rest looked up from reference TRBV11-2 and TRBJ2-7, is EAGVAQSPRYKIIEKRQSVAFWCNPISGHATLYWYQQILGQGPKLLIQFQNNGVVDDSQLPKDRFSAERLKGVDSTLKIQPAKLEDSAVYLCASSPLTGGQTHEQYFGPGTRLTVT.

J is TRBJ1-5 and V is TRBV6-2 or TRBV6-3, with a tentative D call TRBD1 (6 bases). The CDR3 extends over 16 amino acids. Trimming cost V 5 bases and J 5 bases, with 19 bases left between them. Germline CDR1 and CDR2: MNHEY and SVGEGT. The CDR3 nucleotides read TGTGCCAGCAGTCCCGGACAGACGCGGTTTTATCAGCCCCAGCATTTT. This gives the protein CASSPGQTRFYQPQHF.

The chain links TRBV7-9 to TRBJ1-1; D not resolved. This CDR3 comprises 15 residues. Trimming shortened V by 4 bases and J by 5 bases, and 17 bases separated the two germline ends. Germline V lookup: CDR1 SEHNR, CDR2 FQNEAQ (reference sequence). The CDR3 region is CASSSSVGRVTEAFF. CDR3 in DNA: TGTGCCAGCAGCTCCTCCGTGGGGAGAGTAACTGAAGCTTTCTTT.

The rearrangement uses TRBV29-1 and TRBJ1-4; D remains ambiguous. Germline assignment: CDR1 SQVTM and CDR2 ANQGSEA. Between the trimmed V and J ends, which lost 4 bases and 0 bases, there was a span of 3 bases. The CDR3 runs to 12 residues. In nucleotides, the CDR3 is TGCAGCGTTGCCGCAACTAATGAAAAACTGTTTTTT. Its protein is CSVAATNEKLFF.